A selection of T cell receptor beta chains follows, all from one sample in a study of shared T cell receptors in the human thymus. The method was immunoSEQ multiplex PCR; TCRdb's version includes in-frame clones alone and lacks a portion of them. Seen here are roughly 500,000 clones, around three quarters observed once, and the top ten hold about 0.014%. These data also formed part of another study, on human thymus T cells.

Sample: thymocytes. The source of these receptors is a boy in the first two years of life with a congenital heart defect. CDR3s include the opening cysteine and the closing phenylalanine or tryptophan. A D gene is named only where the DNA matches it firmly. The size of a clone is reported for some rows only, either as once, few or many, or as a class for expanded clones.

J gene: TRBJ2-1; D gene: NA; V gene: TRBV20-1; clone size: NA; CDR3 protein: CRQGFGEQFF; CDR3 DNA: TGCAGACAGGGTTTTGGTGAGCAGTTCTTC
J gene: TRBJ2-2; D gene: NA; V gene: TRBV6-5; clone size: few; CDR3 protein: CASSYSRGQNTGELFF; CDR3 DNA: TGTGCCAGCAGTTACTCTAGGGGACAAAACACCGGGGAGCTGTTTTTT
J gene: TRBJ2-7; D gene: TRBD1; V gene: TRBV27; clone size: NA; CDR3 protein: CASSLNRGISYEQYF; CDR3 DNA: TGTGCCAGCAGTCTCAACAGGGGGATCTCCTACGAGCAGTACTTC
J gene: TRBJ2-7; D gene: NA; V gene: TRBV10-3; clone size: NA; CDR3 protein: CAISESEGPPYEQYF; CDR3 DNA: TGTGCCATCAGTGAGTCGGAGGGGCCTCCCTACGAGCAGTACTTC
J gene: TRBJ2-1; D gene: TRBD2; V gene: TRBV30; clone size: NA; CDR3 protein: CAWSAQRETHNEQFF; CDR3 DNA: TGTGCCTGGAGCGCTCAGCGGGAGACCCACAATGAGCAGTTCTTC
J gene: TRBJ2-7; D gene: NA; V gene: TRBV9; clone size: NA; CDR3 protein: CASSVGVGVTYEQYF; CDR3 DNA: TGTGCCAGCAGCGTAGGTGTGGGCGTAACCTACGAGCAGTACTTC
J gene: TRBJ2-2; D gene: NA; V gene: TRBV11-2; clone size: NA; CDR3 protein: CASSHWGAGELFF; CDR3 DNA: TGTGCCAGCAGCCACTGGGGCGCCGGGGAGCTGTTTTTT
J gene: TRBJ2-7; D gene: TRBD1; V gene: TRBV29-1; clone size: NA; CDR3 protein: CSASARTGWGYEQYF; CDR3 DNA: TGCAGCGCCAGCGCCCGGACAGGGTGGGGATACGAGCAGTACTTC
J gene: TRBJ2-5; D gene: TRBD1; V gene: TRBV28; clone size: NA; CDR3 protein: CASSTRDRGMEETQYF; CDR3 DNA: TGTGCCAGCAGTACCCGGGACAGGGGGATGGAAGAGACCCAGTACTTC
J gene: TRBJ1-2; D gene: TRBD1; V gene: TRBV4-2; clone size: NA; CDR3 protein: CASSQVGQVLGGYTF; CDR3 DNA: TGTGCCAGCAGCCAAGTCGGACAGGTTCTAGGTGGCTACACCTTC
J gene: TRBJ2-7; D gene: TRBD2; V gene: TRBV5-1; clone size: NA; CDR3 protein: CASRHEETSGCYEQYF; CDR3 DNA: TGCGCCAGCAGACACGAGGAGACTAGCGGGTGTTACGAGCAGTACTTC
J gene: TRBJ1-2; D gene: NA; V gene: TRBV27; clone size: NA; CDR3 protein: CASRGGNYGYTF; CDR3 DNA: TGTGCCAGCAGAGGAGGGAACTATGGCTACACCTTC
J gene: TRBJ2-5; D gene: TRBD2; V gene: TRBV5-6; clone size: NA; CDR3 protein: CASSWGRAQETQYF; CDR3 DNA: TGTGCCAGCAGCTGGGGGAGGGCCCAAGAGACCCAGTACTTC
J gene: TRBJ1-4; D gene: TRBD1; V gene: TRBV19; clone size: NA; CDR3 protein: CASSIEGEGTGIREKLFF; CDR3 DNA: TGTGCCAGTAGTATAGAGGGAGAGGGGACAGGGATCCGAGAAAAACTGTTTTTT
J gene: TRBJ2-1; D gene: TRBD2; V gene: TRBV5-4; clone size: NA; CDR3 protein: CASSLFSSGTLSYNEQFF; CDR3 DNA: TGTGCCAGCAGCTTGTTTTCTAGCGGGACGCTCTCCTACAATGAGCAGTTCTTC
J gene: TRBJ2-3; D gene: NA; V gene: TRBV30; clone size: NA; CDR3 protein: CAWTTKGWTAGGTDTQYF; CDR3 DNA: TGTGCCTGGACCACAAAGGGCTGGACAGCCGGTGGCACAGATACGCAGTATTTT
J gene: TRBJ1-5; D gene: TRBD1; V gene: TRBV25-1; clone size: NA; CDR3 protein: CASSGRQGDQPQHF; CDR3 DNA: TGTGCCAGCAGTGGGAGACAGGGAGATCAGCCCCAGCATTTT
J gene: TRBJ2-1; D gene: TRBD2; V gene: TRBV5-1; clone size: NA; CDR3 protein: CASSFQAGKLYNEQFF; CDR3 DNA: TGCGCCAGCAGCTTTCAAGCGGGAAAGTTGTACAATGAGCAGTTCTTC
J gene: TRBJ1-4; D gene: NA; V gene: TRBV4-3; clone size: NA; CDR3 protein: CASSQDPIEQGPNEKLFF; CDR3 DNA: TGCGCCAGCAGCCAAGATCCGATCGAACAGGGCCCTAATGAAAAACTGTTTTTT
J gene: TRBJ2-1; D gene: NA; V gene: TRBV29-1; clone size: NA; CDR3 protein: CSVGDKSPLYNEQFF; CDR3 DNA: TGCAGCGTTGGGGACAAATCACCCCTCTACAATGAGCAGTTCTTC
J gene: TRBJ2-3; D gene: TRBD2; V gene: TRBV30; clone size: NA; CDR3 protein: CAWVSGKGTDTQYF; CDR3 DNA: TGTGCCTGGGTTAGCGGGAAAGGCACAGATACGCAGTATTTT
J gene: TRBJ2-7; D gene: TRBD1; V gene: TRBV10-2; clone size: few; CDR3 protein: CASSAPPRTGGSREQYF; CDR3 DNA: TGCGCCAGCAGTGCCCCCCCCAGGACAGGGGGATCGCGGGAGCAGTACTTC
J gene: TRBJ2-3; D gene: TRBD2; V gene: TRBV4-2; clone size: NA; CDR3 protein: CASSPSTSGQWDTQYF; CDR3 DNA: TGTGCCAGCAGCCCAAGCACTAGCGGGCAGTGGGATACGCAGTATTTT
J gene: TRBJ2-7; D gene: TRBD2; V gene: TRBV6-5; clone size: NA; CDR3 protein: CASGVGGSSSYEQYF; CDR3 DNA: TGTGCCAGCGGAGTAGGCGGGAGTAGCTCCTACGAGCAGTACTTC
J gene: TRBJ2-3; D gene: NA; V gene: TRBV9; clone size: NA; CDR3 protein: CASSVDWAGSTDTQYF; CDR3 DNA: TGTGCCAGCAGCGTAGATTGGGCAGGGAGCACAGATACGCAGTATTTT
J gene: TRBJ2-3; D gene: TRBD1; V gene: TRBV11-3; clone size: NA; CDR3 protein: CASSPRGRVYTDTQYF; CDR3 DNA: TGTGCCAGCAGCCCGAGGGGGCGGGTTTACACAGATACGCAGTATTTT
J gene: TRBJ1-2; D gene: NA; V gene: TRBV28; clone size: few; CDR3 protein: CASSLLESRDTHSPRGYTF; CDR3 DNA: TGTGCCAGCAGTTTACTCGAAAGCCGGGACACACACTCGCCTCGGGGCTACACCTTC
J gene: TRBJ2-4; D gene: NA; V gene: TRBV13; clone size: NA; CDR3 protein: CASSLGGGDIQYF; CDR3 DNA: TGTGCCAGCAGCTTAGGAGGGGGTGACATTCAGTACTTC
J gene: TRBJ2-1; D gene: TRBD2; V gene: TRBV29-1; clone size: NA; CDR3 protein: CSVESNGDYDSDEQFF; CDR3 DNA: TGCAGCGTTGAATCCAACGGGGACTATGATTCCGATGAGCAGTTCTTC
J gene: TRBJ2-7; D gene: TRBD2; V gene: TRBV5-4; clone size: NA; CDR3 protein: CASSLGSGRHYEQYF; CDR3 DNA: TGTGCCAGCAGCTTGGGTAGCGGGAGGCACTACGAGCAGTACTTC
J gene: TRBJ2-1; D gene: TRBD2; V gene: TRBV27; clone size: few; CDR3 protein: CASKKGTSGNNEQFF; CDR3 DNA: TGTGCCAGCAAAAAAGGGACTAGCGGGAACAATGAGCAGTTCTTC
J gene: TRBJ1-1; D gene: TRBD1; V gene: TRBV19; clone size: NA; CDR3 protein: CAITGGSNTEAFF; CDR3 DNA: TGTGCCATTACAGGGGGGAGTAATACTGAAGCTTTCTTT
J gene: TRBJ2-5; D gene: NA; V gene: TRBV19; clone size: NA; CDR3 protein: CASSLRGETQYF; CDR3 DNA: TGTGCCAGTAGTCTACGAGGAGAGACCCAGTACTTC
J gene: TRBJ2-2; D gene: NA; V gene: TRBV11-3; clone size: NA; CDR3 protein: CASNGGIWAGELFF; CDR3 DNA: TGTGCCAGCAACGGGGGAATTTGGGCCGGGGAGCTGTTTTTT
J gene: TRBJ1-2; D gene: NA; V gene: TRBV10-1; clone size: NA; CDR3 protein: CASSDQVQGREDGYTF; CDR3 DNA: TGCGCCAGCAGCGACCAAGTCCAGGGCAGGGAGGATGGCTACACCTTC
J gene: TRBJ2-2; D gene: TRBD1; V gene: TRBV25-1; clone size: NA; CDR3 protein: CASSERTGGTGELFF; CDR3 DNA: TGTGCCAGCAGTGAGCGGACAGGGGGCACCGGGGAGCTGTTTTTT
J gene: TRBJ2-5; D gene: TRBD1; V gene: TRBV30; clone size: NA; CDR3 protein: CAWSIQGAGETQYF; CDR3 DNA: TGTGCCTGGAGTATACAGGGGGCCGGAGAGACCCAGTACTTC
J gene: TRBJ2-1; D gene: NA; V gene: TRBV11-2; clone size: NA; CDR3 protein: CASSPPAGAGYSYNEQFF; CDR3 DNA: TGTGCCAGCAGCCCCCCCGCGGGCGCGGGATACTCCTACAATGAGCAGTTCTTC
J gene: TRBJ2-5; D gene: TRBD2; V gene: TRBV2; clone size: few; CDR3 protein: CASSVPTSGRVQETQYF; CDR3 DNA: TGTGCCAGCAGTGTCCCCACTAGCGGGAGGGTTCAAGAGACCCAGTACTTC
J gene: TRBJ2-1; D gene: TRBD1; V gene: TRBV4-3; clone size: few; CDR3 protein: CASSQDGQGTYNEQFF; CDR3 DNA: TGCGCCAGCAGCCAAGATGGACAGGGGACCTACAATGAGCAGTTCTTC
J gene: TRBJ1-2; D gene: TRBD1; V gene: TRBV27; clone size: NA; CDR3 protein: CASRRFRDRGRRAWGYTF; CDR3 DNA: TGTGCCAGCAGAAGGTTCCGGGACAGGGGGCGCCGGGCTTGGGGCTACACCTTC
J gene: TRBJ1-2; D gene: TRBD1; V gene: TRBV18; clone size: NA; CDR3 protein: CASSPTGGINYGYTF; CDR3 DNA: TGTGCCAGCTCACCAACAGGGGGTATTAACTATGGCTACACCTTC
J gene: TRBJ2-7; D gene: NA; V gene: TRBV6-1; clone size: NA; CDR3 protein: CASSEPGLDLGDEQYF; CDR3 DNA: TGTGCCAGCAGTGAACCCGGACTGGACCTTGGGGACGAGCAGTACTTC
J gene: TRBJ2-7; D gene: TRBD2; V gene: TRBV19; clone size: NA; CDR3 protein: CASSIRILGLSGSSYEQYF; CDR3 DNA: TGTGCCAGTAGTATACGTATTTTGGGACTAAGCGGGAGCTCCTACGAGCAGTACTTC
J gene: TRBJ2-7; D gene: NA; V gene: TRBV21-1; clone size: few; CDR3 protein: CASSGLADPPEQYF; CDR3 DNA: TGTGCCAGCAGCGGACTAGCGGACCCTCCCGAGCAGTACTTC
J gene: TRBJ2-1; D gene: NA; V gene: TRBV4-3; clone size: NA; CDR3 protein: CASSRAVYNEQFF; CDR3 DNA: TGCGCCAGCAGCAGAGCGGTTTACAATGAGCAGTTCTTC
J gene: TRBJ2-7; D gene: TRBD2; V gene: TRBV30; clone size: few; CDR3 protein: CAWSVGSGREKVYEQYF; CDR3 DNA: TGTGCCTGGAGTGTAGGTAGCGGGAGGGAGAAAGTCTACGAGCAGTACTTC
J gene: TRBJ1-1; D gene: NA; V gene: TRBV14; clone size: NA; CDR3 protein: CASSPATGRASSNTEAFF; CDR3 DNA: TGTGCCAGCAGCCCTGCGACAGGCCGAGCCTCTTCGAACACTGAAGCTTTCTTT